One sample yielded the 2 T cell receptor beta chains listed below, sequenced in a study of T cells in Graves' hyperthyroidism and ophthalmopathy. It was RNA transcripts that yielded the amplified TCR beta CDR3 regions. A set of HTBI primers served as the primers for a first-round RT-PCR of the TCR CDR3. MiXCR, applied by TCRdb to the multiplex PCR reads, yields one record per CDR3 protein. The sample records around 600,000 distinct CDR3 sequences, less than 20% being singletons. Sequencing used blood. The origin of the receptors is a woman in her 30s with Graves' hyperthyroidism.

There are many counts of this clonotype. The V and J genes are TRBV7-2 and TRBJ2-1; D might be TRBD2 (5 bases). The CDR3 covers 17 residues. Trimming pared 1 base from V and 4 bases from J, leaving 17 bases between. The germline V gene encodes CDR1 SGHTA and CDR2 FQGNSA. The CDR3 coding sequence is TGTGCCAGCAGCTTAGGGCGTTGGAGCGGAGCTTACAATGAGCAGTTCTTC. It is translated as CASSLGRWSGAYNEQFF. Complete variable domain (other parts from reference TRBV7-2 and TRBJ2-1): GAGVSQSPSNKVTEKGKDVELRCDPISGHTALYWYRQSLGQGLEFLIYFQGNSAPDKSGLPSDRFSAERTGGSVSTLTIQRTQQEDSAVYLCASSLGRWSGAYNEQFFGPGTRLTVL.

This chain links TRBV20-1 with TRBJ1-6, with D possibly being TRBD1 (5 bases). Trimming removed 5 bases at V and 7 bases at J, with 18 bases between. Looked up from germline, CDR1 is DFQATT and CDR2 is SNEGSKA (reference sequence). The CDR3 runs 15 residues. CDR3 amino acids: CSAPTQGNKNSPLHF. The CDR3 DNA reads TGCAGTGCTCCTACGCAGGGCAACAAAAATTCACCCCTCCACTTT.